The 8 T cell receptor beta chains listed next were all sequenced from one sample in a study of T cell responses to AZD1222 COVID-19 vaccine. Only in-frame clones appear in the TCRdb table, and some are missing; sequencing was by immunoSEQ multiplex PCR. The sample holds 200,000 or so clones, roughly 92% seen once. Sequenced here: peripheral blood, sampled 28 days after the second AZD1222 dose. The source of these receptors is an adult who received the AZD1222 COVID-19 vaccine.

The chain employs TRBV12-3 or TRBV12-4 and TRBJ1-4, with D unclear. There are 12 residues in the CDR3. Trimming cost V 2 bases and J 8 bases, with 6 bases left between them. In nucleotides, the CDR3 is TGTGCCAGCAGTTTAACGGAGGAAAAACTGTTTTTT. This sequence encodes CASSLTEEKLFF.

This clone was seen once. This chain uses TRBV2 with TRBJ1-5; D is uncertain. The V gene lost 6 bases and the J gene lost 6 bases, with 15 bases spanning the gap. The CDR3 is 14 amino acids. The germline gives CDR1 SNHLY, CDR2 FYNNEI. This CDR3 reads CASRPDRVFQPQHF. The CDR3 nucleotides are TGTGCCAGCAGACCAGATAGGGTCTTTCAGCCCCAGCATTTT.

The CDR3: CASSRGTTETQYF. CDR3 DNA sequence: TGTGCCAGCAGCCGAGGGACCACCGAGACCCAGTACTTC. The chain is built from TRBV3-1 (or the pseudogene TRBV3-2) and TRBJ2-5; D may correspond to TRBD1 or TRBD2 (5 bases each). V lost 4 bases and J lost 5, with 11 bases in between. CDR1 and CDR2 from the germline V gene are LGHDT and YNNKEL (reference sequence). The CDR3 covers 13 residues.

The chain couples TRBV11-2 to TRBJ1-4; no definite D call. The CDR3 loop spans 15 amino acids. V was cut by 1 base and J by 3 bases, with 9 bases left in between. Germline CDR1 reads SGHAT; CDR2 reads FQNNGV. Here the CDR3 reads CASSLASQANEKLFF. CDR3 nucleotide sequence: TGTGCCAGCAGCTTAGCCAGCCAGGCTAATGAAAAACTGTTTTTT.

The J gene is TRBJ2-7, the V gene TRBV12-3 or TRBV12-4, with 7 bases lining up with TRBD1. V gave up 3 bases and J gave up 7 bases; unmatched junction bases: 6. The CDR3 is 13 residues long. The CDR3 sequence: CASSFGQAYEQYF. CDR3 nucleotides: TGTGCCAGCAGTTTTGGACAGGCGTATGAGCAGTACTTC.

The chain employs TRBV11-2 and TRBJ1-2, with D hard to call. Germline loops: CDR1 SGHAT, CDR2 FQNNGV. Trimming removed 2 bases from V and 8 bases from J, with 12 bases in between. This CDR3 comprises 13 residues. For the CDR3, the DNA is TGTGCCAGCAGCTTATTGGCGTGGAAAGGCTACACCTTC. Translation: CASSLLAWKGYTF.

V usage is TRBV2 and J usage is TRBJ1-2, with 7 positions matching TRBD1. The germline V gene encodes CDR1 SNHLY and CDR2 FYNNEI. The CDR3 contains 10 residues. V dropped 6 bases and J dropped 8; count of bases not matched to a gene: 0. CDR3 in amino acids: CASRTGGYTF. CDR3 DNA sequence: TGTGCCAGCAGGACAGGGGGCTACACCTTC.

The V gene is TRBV6-6, the J gene TRBJ1-2; possible D gene TRBD1, 6 bases. The CDR3 extends over 15 amino acids. Trimming removed 0 bases from V and 2 bases from J, with 10 bases in between. The germline V gene has CDR1 MNHNY and CDR2 SVGAGI (reference sequence). CDR3 DNA: TGTGCCAGCAGTTACTCGACCCAGGGGAACTATGGCTACACCTTC. Translation: CASSYSTQGNYGYTF.